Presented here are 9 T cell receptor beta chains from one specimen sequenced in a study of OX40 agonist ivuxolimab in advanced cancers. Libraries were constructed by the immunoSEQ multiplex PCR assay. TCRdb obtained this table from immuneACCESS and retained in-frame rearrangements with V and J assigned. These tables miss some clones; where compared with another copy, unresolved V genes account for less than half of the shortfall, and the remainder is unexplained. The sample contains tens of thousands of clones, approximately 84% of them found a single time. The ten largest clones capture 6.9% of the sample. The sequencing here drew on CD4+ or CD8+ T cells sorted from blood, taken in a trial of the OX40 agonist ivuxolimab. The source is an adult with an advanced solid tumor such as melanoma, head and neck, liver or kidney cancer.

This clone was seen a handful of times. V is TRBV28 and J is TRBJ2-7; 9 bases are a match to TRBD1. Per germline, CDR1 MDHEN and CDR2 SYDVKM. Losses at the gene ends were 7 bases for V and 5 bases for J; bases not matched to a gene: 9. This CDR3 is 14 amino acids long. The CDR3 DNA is TGTGCCAGCACCAACCCACAGGGGGCTAACGAGCAGTACTTC. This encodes CASTNPQGANEQYF. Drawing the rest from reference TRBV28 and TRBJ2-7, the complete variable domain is DVKVTQSSRYLVKRTGEKVFLECVQDMDHENMFWYRQDPGLGLRLIYFSYDVKMKEKGDIPEGYSVSREKKERFSLILESASTNQTSMYLCASTNPQGANEQYFGPGTRLTVT.

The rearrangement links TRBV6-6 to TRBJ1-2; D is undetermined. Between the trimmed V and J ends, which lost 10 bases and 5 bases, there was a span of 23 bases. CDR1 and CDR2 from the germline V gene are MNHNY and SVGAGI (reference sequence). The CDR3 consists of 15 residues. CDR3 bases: TGTGCCATCTCGGGCACATCCGCCGCTCTTTATGGCTACACCTTC. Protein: CAISGTSAALYGYTF.

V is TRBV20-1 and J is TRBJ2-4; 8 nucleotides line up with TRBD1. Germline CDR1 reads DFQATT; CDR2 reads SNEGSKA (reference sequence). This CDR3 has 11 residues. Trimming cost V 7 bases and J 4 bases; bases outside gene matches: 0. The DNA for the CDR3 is TGCAGTGGGGACAGGAAAAACATTCAGTACTTC. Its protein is CSGDRKNIQYF.

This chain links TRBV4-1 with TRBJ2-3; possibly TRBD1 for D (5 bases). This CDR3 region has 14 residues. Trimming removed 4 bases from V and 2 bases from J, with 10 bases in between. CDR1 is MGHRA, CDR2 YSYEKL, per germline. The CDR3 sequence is CASSPTGPTDTQYF. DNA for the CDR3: TGCGCCAGCAGCCCTACAGGTCCCACAGATACGCAGTATTTT.

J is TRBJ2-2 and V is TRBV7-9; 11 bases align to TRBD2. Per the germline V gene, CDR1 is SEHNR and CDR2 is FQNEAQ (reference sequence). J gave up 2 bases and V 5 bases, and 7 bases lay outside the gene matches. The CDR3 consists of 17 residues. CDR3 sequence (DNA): TGTGCCAGCAGCCGTGGCGGGACTAGCGGAAACACCGGGGAGCTGTTTTTT. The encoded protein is CASSRGGTSGNTGELFF. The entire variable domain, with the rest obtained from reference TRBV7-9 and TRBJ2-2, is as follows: DTGVSQNPRHKITKRGQNVTFRCDPISEHNRLYWYRQTLGQGPEFLTYFQNEAQLEKSRLLSDRFSAERPKGSFSTLEIQRTEQGDSAMYLCASSRGGTSGNTGELFFGEGSRLTVL.

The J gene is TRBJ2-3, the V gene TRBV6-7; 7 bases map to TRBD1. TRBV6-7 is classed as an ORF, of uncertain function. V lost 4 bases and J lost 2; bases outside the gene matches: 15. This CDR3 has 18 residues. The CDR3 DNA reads TGTGCCAGCAGTTCGCGAGGAATTAGGGGGCGGAACACAGATACGCAGTATTTT. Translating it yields CASSSRGIRGRNTDTQYF.

The CDR3 DNA is TGTGCCAGTAGTATAAGCGGCAGGCTGGGGGTTCAGCCCCAGCATTTT. It specifies CASSISGRLGVQPQHF. The chain has TRBV19 and TRBJ1-5, with D perhaps TRBD1 (5 bases). Germline assignment: CDR1 LNHDA and CDR2 SQIVND (reference sequence). This CDR3 has 16 amino acids. V lost 2 bases and J lost 6, with 17 bases in between. Together with reference TRBV19 and TRBJ1-5, the CDR3 gives the full variable domain: DGGITQSPKYLFRKEGQNVTLSCEQNLNHDAMYWYRQDPGQGLRLIYYSQIVNDFQKGDIAEGYSVSREKKESFPLTVTSAQKNPTAFYLCASSISGRLGVQPQHFGDGTRLSIL.

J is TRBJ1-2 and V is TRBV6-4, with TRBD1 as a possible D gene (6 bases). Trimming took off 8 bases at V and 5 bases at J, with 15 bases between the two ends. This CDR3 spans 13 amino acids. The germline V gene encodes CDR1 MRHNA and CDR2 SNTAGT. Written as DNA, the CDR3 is TGTGCCAGCCGCCCAGGGGCCGCATATGGCTACACCTTC. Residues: CASRPGAAYGYTF.

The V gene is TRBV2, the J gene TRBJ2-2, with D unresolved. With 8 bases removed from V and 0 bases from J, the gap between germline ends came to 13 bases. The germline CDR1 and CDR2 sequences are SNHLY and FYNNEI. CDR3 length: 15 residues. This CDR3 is CASSRTVANTGELFF. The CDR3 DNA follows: TGTGCCAGCTCCAGAACCGTTGCGAACACCGGGGAGCTGTTTTTT.